One and the same sample provided the 27 T cell receptor beta chains below, sequenced in a study of T cells in Graves' hyperthyroidism and ophthalmopathy. RNA transcripts provided the source from which TCR beta CDR3 regions were amplified. First-round RT-PCR targeting the TCR CDR3 was performed with the HTBI primer set. MiXCR was run by TCRdb on the multiplex PCR reads, yielding one entry per CDR3 protein. Here the sample spans 500,000 to 750,000 distinct CDR3 sequences, 46% being singletons. Sequenced sample: peripheral blood or thyroid tissue (not recorded which). The receptors originated from a woman in her late teens or twenties with Graves' hyperthyroidism.

This clonotype was seen ten or more times. The V gene is TRBV9, the J gene TRBJ2-7; the match to TRBD2 covers 12 bases. Germline CDR1 reads SGDLS; CDR2 reads YYNGEE. The V and J ends lost 4 bases and 3 bases, in that order; junction bases with no gene match: 5. The CDR3 has 15 amino acids. The CDR3 DNA reads TGTGCCAGCAGCCCTAGCGGGAGGGCCGACTACGAGCAGTACTTC. Residues: CASSPSGRADYEQYF.

The chain links TRBV20-1 to TRBJ2-5, with TRBD2 identical over 11 bases. With 4 bases clipped from V and 5 bases from J, the junction kept 6 bases outside the gene matches. The CDR3 extends over 14 amino acids. Germline assignment: CDR1 DFQATT and CDR2 SNEGSKA (reference sequence). The CDR3 region is CSANSGRARETQYF. Here the CDR3 DNA reads TGCAGTGCTAATAGCGGGAGGGCAAGGGAGACCCAGTACTTC.

The gene calls are TRBV28 and TRBJ2-5; D is uncertain. This CDR3 spans 14 amino acids. Trimming took off 3 bases at V and 2 bases at J, with 10 bases between the two ends. The germline V gene has CDR1 MDHEN and CDR2 SYDVKM. The CDR3 bases are TGTGCCAGCAGTTTGGGCCCCACACAAGAGACCCAGTACTTC. Translating gives CASSLGPTQETQYF.

The sample holds many counts of this clonotype. The CDR3 reads CASIIGQENTEAFF. DNA of the CDR3: TGTGCCAGCATCATTGGACAGGAGAACACTGAAGCTTTCTTT. The J gene is TRBJ1-1, the V gene TRBV2; 7 positions agree with TRBD1. Germline lookup yields CDR1 SNHLY and CDR2 FYNNEI. CDR3 length: 14 amino acids. The J segment lost 1 base and the V segment lost 7 bases, leaving 6 bases of the junction unmatched.

This chain joins TRBV29-1 and TRBJ2-7; 12 bases align to TRBD2. CDR1 SQVTM and CDR2 ANQGSEA come from the germline V gene. Germline trimming cut 1 base from V and 6 bases from J; bases unmatched to any gene: 10. This CDR3 comprises 16 residues. CDR3 DNA sequence: TGCAGCGTTGAAGGGACTAGCGGGGAGTACAAAGGCGAGCAGTACTTC. Its protein is CSVEGTSGEYKGEQYF.

Concerning this clonotype: At one of its ends the junction is not consistent with the germline gene, which may arise from a read error. V gene TRBV20-1 combines with J gene TRBJ2-5; 9 nucleotides line up with TRBD2. Germline-derived CDR1 and CDR2 are DFQATT and SNEGSKA (reference sequence). CDR3 size: 15 residues. CDR3 nucleotide sequence: TGCAGTGCTAGGAGGGCGGGAGGGCCCTTTGAGACCCAGCACTTC. Protein: CSARRAGGPFETQHF.

The CDR3 protein is CASSLLGTGTGETQYF. The CDR3 bases are TGCGCCAGCAGCCTCTTAGGGACAGGGACAGGAGAGACCCAGTACTTC. The V gene is TRBV5-1, the J gene TRBJ2-5, with 9 bases lining up with TRBD1. Trimming cost V 4 bases and J 4 bases; bases outside gene matches: 11. The CDR3 spans 16 residues. Germline CDR1 SGHRS, CDR2 YFSETQ.

This clonotype occurred many times. The chain has TRBV6-5 and TRBJ2-5; D is possibly TRBD1 (6 bases). The CDR3 runs to 14 residues. Germline loops: CDR1 MNHEY, CDR2 SVGAGI. Trimming shortened V by 2 bases and J by 5 bases, and 12 bases separated the two germline ends. The chain's CDR3 is CASSYDVRGETQYF. The CDR3 bases are TGTGCCAGCAGTTACGATGTAAGGGGGGAGACCCAGTACTTC.

This clonotype was picked up many times. The rearrangement joins TRBV29-1 to TRBJ1-1, with no clear D. This CDR3 has 16 amino acids. The germline gives CDR1 SQVTM, CDR2 ANQGSEA. Trimming took 0 bases from V and 1 from J, leaving 15 bases between them. The CDR3: CSVEDGQDLRNTEAFF. The CDR3 nucleotides are TGCAGCGTTGAAGATGGGCAGGACCTTCGGAACACTGAAGCTTTCTTT.

V usage is TRBV2 and J usage is TRBJ2-7; 13 bases are shared with TRBD2. The CDR3 has 14 amino acids. V was pared by 8 bases and J by 2 bases, with 3 bases of the junction left unmatched. The germline CDR1 and CDR2 sequences are SNHLY and FYNNEI. CDR3 residues: CASPTSGRPYEQYF. The CDR3, as DNA: TGTGCCAGCCCGACTAGCGGGAGGCCCTACGAGCAGTACTTC. Combining the CDR3 with reference TRBV2 and TRBJ2-7 gives the whole variable domain EPEVTQTPSHQVTQMGQEVILRCVPISNHLYFYWYRQILGQKVEFLVSFYNNEISEKSEIFDDQFSVERPDGSNFTLKIRSTKLEDSAMYFCASPTSGRPYEQYFGPGTRLTVT.

This clonotype was seen many times. The chain links TRBV20-1 to TRBJ1-2; D remains ambiguous. The germline V and J ends were trimmed by 0 bases and 2 bases, with 4 bases remaining between them. The germline CDR1 and CDR2 sequences are DFQATT and SNEGSKA (reference sequence). The CDR3 contains 12 residues. The CDR3 is CSAREANYGYTF. CDR3 bases: TGCAGTGCTAGAGAGGCGAACTATGGCTACACCTTC.

This clonotype has a count of ten or more. The V and J genes are TRBV19 and TRBJ1-3, with 9 bases matching TRBD1. The CDR3 extends over 15 amino acids. Germline V gene lookup returns CDR1 LNHDA and CDR2 SQIVND (reference sequence). V lost 8 bases to trimming and J lost 0 bases; unmatched junction nucleotides: 5. CDR3 sequence (DNA): TGTGCCAGTGCGGGACAGGGTTCCTCTGGAAACACCATATATTTT. Translation gives CASAGQGSSGNTIYF. The full variable domain, its missing parts supplied by reference TRBV19 and TRBJ1-3, is DGGITQSPKYLFRKEGQNVTLSCEQNLNHDAMYWYRQDPGQGLRLIYYSQIVNDFQKGDIAEGYSVSREKKESFPLTVTSAQKNPTAFYLCASAGQGSSGNTIYFGEGSWLTVV.

This clonotype came up many times. The rearrangement uses TRBV2 and TRBJ1-1; D not resolved. This CDR3 region has 13 residues. Trimming left V 8 bases short and J 1 base short, with 11 bases between. Germline V gene sequence: CDR1 SNHLY, CDR2 FYNNEI. CDR3 loop: CASSWQRNTEAFF. CDR3 bases: TGTGCCAGCTCATGGCAGAGGAACACTGAAGCTTTCTTT.

The chain recombines TRBV7-2 with TRBJ2-3, with 7 positions matching TRBD2. The CDR3 is 14 residues long. The V segment lost 5 bases and the J segment 3 bases; nucleotides outside the gene matches: 5. Germline assignment: CDR1 SGHTA and CDR2 FQGNSA. CDR3 nucleotides: TGTGCCAGCAGCCGACTAGCTGTTACAGATACGCAGTATTTT. Translation gives CASSRLAVTDTQYF.

This clonotype was seen more than once but under ten times. As DNA, the CDR3 is TGTGCCAGCAGTGTGGGGACAGGGGGTCAGCCCCAGCATTTT. Translating it yields CASSVGTGGQPQHF. This chain uses TRBV2 with TRBJ1-5; the match to TRBD1 covers 11 bases. This CDR3 has 14 amino acids. Germline CDR1 SNHLY, CDR2 FYNNEI. Germline trimming cut 4 bases from V and 6 bases from J; bases unmatched to any gene: 2.

This clonotype was observed many times. The chain links TRBV14 to TRBJ2-5; 9 bases are shared with TRBD1. The CDR3 loop spans 16 amino acids. With 3 bases clipped from V and 2 bases from J, the junction kept 7 bases outside the gene matches. CDR1 and CDR2 from the germline V gene are SGHDN and FVKESK. In DNA form, the CDR3 reads TGTGCCAGCAGCCATGGCCGGGACAGGGTTCAAGAGACCCAGTACTTC. It translates to CASSHGRDRVQETQYF.

This clonotype was seen many times. The rearrangement uses TRBV6-5 and TRBJ2-7; 7 positions agree with TRBD1. CDR3 size: 14 residues. Germline lookup yields CDR1 MNHEY and CDR2 SVGAGI. J gave up 0 bases and V 6 bases, and 5 bases lay outside the gene matches. In DNA form, the CDR3 reads TGTGCCAGCAGCGACAGGGAACTCTCCTACGAGCAGTACTTC. Residues: CASSDRELSYEQYF.

In its sample, this clonotype was seen many times. V and J are TRBV10-3 and TRBJ1-2; D remains unclear. The germline V and J ends were trimmed by 5 bases and 1 base, with 20 bases remaining between them. The CDR3 length is 17 residues. Germline V CDR1 and CDR2: ENHRY, SYGVKD. The CDR3 loop reads CAISLARLPAFNYGYTF. CDR3 in DNA: TGTGCCATCAGTCTAGCGAGGCTGCCCGCCTTTAACTATGGCTACACCTTC.

This clonotype has a count of ten or more. The chain uses TRBV27 and TRBJ1-2; D not certain. Germline CDR1 and CDR2: MNHEY and SMNVEV (reference sequence). This CDR3 is built from 13 residues. V was trimmed by 5 bases and J by 4 bases, leaving 11 bases between them. The CDR3 is CASSGLPSYGYTF. CDR3 nucleotide sequence: TGTGCCAGCAGTGGCCTACCTAGCTATGGCTACACCTTC.

Of note for this clonotype: The CDR3 does not close with the conserved phenylalanine or tryptophan, likely indicating a read error. The chain joins TRBV14 to TRBJ2-7, with 10 bases aligning to TRBD1. This CDR3 comprises 16 residues. J gave up 0 bases and V 4 bases, and 6 bases lay outside the gene matches. Per the germline V gene, CDR1 is SGHDN and CDR2 is FVKESK. CDR3 loop: CASSPRTGGASYEQYL. Written as DNA, the CDR3 is TGTGCCAGCAGCCCACGGACAGGGGGAGCCTCCTACGAGCAGTACCTC.

This clonotype was seen many times. A junction boundary mismatches the germline segment, possibly from a read error. This chain uses TRBV11-2 with TRBJ2-5; the D gene is possibly TRBD1 (6 bases). This CDR3 has 15 residues. From germline, CDR1 is SGHAT and CDR2 FQNNGV. The CDR3 DNA reads TGTGCCAGCAGCTCCCGACAGGCCCCCCAAGAGGCCCAGTACTTC. The encoded protein is CASSSRQAPQEAQYF.

Details on this clonotype: Its ends do not fully match the called genes, so a read error is possible. The chain links TRBV4-3 to TRBJ1-6, with D possibly TRBD1 on 5 matching bases. The CDR3 sequence is 14 residues long. Germline lookup yields CDR1 LGHNA and CDR2 YSLEER. The CDR3 nucleotides read TGCACCAGCAGCCAAGATGGTGGCGGGGGGCCCCTCCACTTT. It yields the protein CTSSQDGGGGPLHF.

CDR3 amino acids: CAISDYSGRMRQYF. CDR3 DNA: TGTGCCATCAGTGACTATAGCGGGAGGATGCGGCAGTACTTC. This rearrangement joins TRBV10-3 to TRBJ2-7, with 10 bases aligning to TRBD2. The trim removed 3 bases at V and 9 bases at J, leaving 8 bases unmatched. From germline, CDR1 is ENHRY and CDR2 SYGVKD. CDR3 size: 14 residues.

This chain uses TRBV20-1 with TRBJ2-7, with D perhaps matching TRBD2 (6 bases). The closer fit of TRBJ2-1 to the DNA end suggests the J call may be wrong. CDR1 is DFQATT and CDR2 is SNEGSKA in the germline V gene (reference sequence). CDR3 length: 13 residues. The CDR3 DNA follows: TGCAGTGCGCGGAGGGGCTCCTACAATGAGCAGTTCTTC. As protein: CSARRGSYNEQFF.

V usage is TRBV18 and J usage is TRBJ1-5; 8 bases map to TRBD1. The CDR3 sequence is 15 residues long. V gave up 3 bases and J gave up 2 bases; unmatched junction bases: 3. Germline loops: CDR1 KGHSH, CDR2 LQKENI. Written as DNA, the CDR3 is TGTGCCAGCTCACCTCAACAGGGGGGCAATCAGCCCCAGCATTTT. Protein sequence: CASSPQQGGNQPQHF. Variable domain in full (rest from reference TRBV18 and TRBJ1-5): NAGVMQNPRHLVRRRGQEARLRCSPMKGHSHVYWYRQLPEEGLKFMVYLQKENIIDESGMPKERFSAEFPKEGPSILRIQQVVRGDSAAYFCASSPQQGGNQPQHFGDGTRLSIL.

There are many counts of this clonotype. The J gene is TRBJ2-5, the V gene TRBV12-5; 7 nucleotides agree with TRBD1. The CDR3 loop spans 13 amino acids. CDR1 and CDR2 from the germline V gene are LGHNT and FRNRAP. J was trimmed by 5 bases and V by 6 bases; bases with no gene match: 6. The CDR3 loop is CASGRDRSETQYF. DNA for the CDR3: TGTGCTAGTGGCAGGGACAGAAGCGAGACCCAGTACTTC.

The chain carries TRBV7-3 and TRBJ2-7; TRBD2 matches 12 bases. Germline V gives CDR1 SGHTA, CDR2 FQGTGA. The J segment lost 3 bases and the V segment lost 5 bases, leaving 5 bases of the junction unmatched. The CDR3 is 15 residues long. The CDR3 DNA follows: TGTGCCAGCAGCCTTTCTAGCGGGAGGGACTACGAGCAGTACTTC. As protein: CASSLSSGRDYEQYF.